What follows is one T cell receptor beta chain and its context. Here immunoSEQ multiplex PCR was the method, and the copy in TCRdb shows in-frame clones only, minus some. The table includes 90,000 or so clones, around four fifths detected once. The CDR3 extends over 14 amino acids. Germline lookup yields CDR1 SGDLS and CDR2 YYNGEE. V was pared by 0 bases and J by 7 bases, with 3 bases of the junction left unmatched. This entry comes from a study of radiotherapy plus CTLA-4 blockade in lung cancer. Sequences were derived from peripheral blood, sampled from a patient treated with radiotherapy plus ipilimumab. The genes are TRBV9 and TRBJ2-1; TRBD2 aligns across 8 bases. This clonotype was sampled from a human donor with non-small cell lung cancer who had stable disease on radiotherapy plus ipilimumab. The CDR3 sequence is CASSVAGGGNEQFF. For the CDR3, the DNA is TGTGCCAGCAGCGTAGCTGGCGGGGGGAATGAGCAGTTCTTC.